This entry concerns a single T cell receptor beta chain. Its antigen remains unidentified. TCRdb's copy holds only in-frame clones and misses some; the assay was immunoSEQ multiplex PCR. The sample records under 200,000 clones, roughly 89% being singletons. These data are taken from a study of cytomegalovirus exposure and HLA in healthy donors. Study observations and caveats: Among the CMV-associated chains, three were confirmed in vitro as specific for CMV antigens. Reports described diagnosis of cytomegalovirus status by the classifier as highly specific and sensitive. Overall, around 160 TCR beta chains were annotated as cytomegalovirus-associated.

Germline V lookup: CDR1 SEHNR, CDR2 FQNEAQ (reference sequence). The CDR3 is 15 residues long. Unmatched junction bases numbered 8, after V lost 5 bases and J lost 6 bases. This rearrangement joins TRBV7-9 to TRBJ2-3; 10 bases are shared with TRBD2. The receptor comes from a woman younger than 35 in good health and CMV-seropositive. The specimen was PBMCs. CDR3 protein: CASSTSGTIEDTQYF. For the CDR3, the DNA is TGTGCCAGCAGCACTAGCGGGACGATCGAGGATACGCAGTATTTT.